The TCR beta chain described here comes from a study of blood T cell repertoires in COVID-19. Participants, about 18 to 90 years old, spanned more than 20 US areas. The authors' processing: Amplification with reference gene primers provided the estimates of nucleated cell counts. Libraries were prepared by immunoSEQ multiplex PCR; TCRdb keeps only in-frame clonotypes and omits some of them. The V and J calls and clone size were taken over from that table, and D and trimming were inferred from the DNA. The table has under 300,000 clones, just under 85% seen once. Per germline, CDR1 MDHEN and CDR2 SYDVKM. The CDR3 is made up of 15 amino acids. V gave up 2 bases and J gave up 0 bases, with 11 bases separating them.

The V and J genes are TRBV28 and TRBJ2-7, with D unclear. Material: PBMCs or T cells enriched from blood (not recorded which). The TCR originated in a man aged 35-49 years who had recovered from COVID-19. The CDR3 sequence is CASSLSGSGSYEQYF. The CDR3 DNA is TGTGCCAGCAGTTTAAGTGGTTCGGGCTCCTACGAGCAGTACTTC.